This T cell receptor beta chain comes out of a study of T cells in Graves' hyperthyroidism and ophthalmopathy (dated by TCRdb to between 2018 and 2020). Study-level background: Peripheral blood was collected at initial diagnosis, before any treatment. A discovery cohort of about 96 patients, fewer than 50 with Graves' ophthalmopathy and fewer than 65 with stable Graves' hyperthyroidism, was used to find distinguishing TCR V-J signatures. An independent validation cohort of some 18 hyperthyroidism patients and about 15 patients who later progressed to ophthalmopathy tested prospective prediction of ophthalmopathy. The approximately 97 discovery patients were randomly divided into training and test sets at a 7:3 ratio. In addition, the study compared T-cell repertoires in thyroid tissue and in blood from several Graves' hyperthyroidism patients. Following sampling, methimazole starting at 30 mg daily was given to hyperthyroidism patients, and high-dose intravenous methylprednisolone was given to ophthalmopathy patients. The paper describes TCR Vbeta CDR3 sequencing of fewer than 150 peripheral blood samples, made up of some 42 ophthalmopathy patients, around 73 hyperthyroidism patients and roughly 17 progressor patients.

Here is what the overall study found, with its caveats: Sample size was not statistically predetermined, and investigators were not blinded to group allocation. A 13 V-J signature model separated ophthalmopathy from stable hyperthyroidism, with just over 85% sensitivity and 81.08% specificity in cross-validation and 80%/75% in testing. Most expanded thyroid clonotypes (frequency above 0.001) were also detected in blood, suggesting blood repertoires may reflect thyroid immune responses. In validation, progression to ophthalmopathy was predicted by the model with nearly 71% sensitivity and around 76% specificity, a median of around 5.9 months before onset.

TCR beta CDR3 regions were amplified from RNA transcripts. The first round of RT-PCR for the TCR CDR3 was performed with the HTBI primer set and the Qiagen OneStep RT-PCR kit. The libraries were constructed in a second round of multiplex PCR and then size-selected and purified. The libraries were sequenced on an Illumina HiSeq2000 using paired-end 100 bp reads. The authors' pipeline ran thus. SOAPnuke was used to process the raw data, with reads discarded if the reads contained adapters or uncalled bases, had a mean Phred below 15, or lacked an exact constant-primer or identifier match. High-quality paired reads were merged using COPE v1.2.5, and each unique nucleotide sequence was defined as a clonotype. MiTCR v1.1 was used to align the clonotypes against IMGT TRBV, TRBD and TRBJ reference segments. Analysis was restricted to V-J combinations with a frequency above 0.0001, which covered roughly 99% of repertoires. The TCS score was defined as F50 (clonal expansion) divided by E x V (chaos), with BLOSUM62-based TCRdist calculated between CDR3 peptides within each V-J. Welch's t-statistics and random forest reduced 500 to 550 V-J features to some 14, which were used in a naive Bayes classifier (R e1071). In-frame beta chains were kept once TCRdb had trimmed the public reads at Q25 with fastp and called clones with MiXCR. Each CDR3 protein appears once, grouped with its most common genes and DNA. The V and J calls and clone size come from TCRdb's table, not from the authors' own analysis. This sample holds over 500,000 distinct CDR3 sequences; roughly 15% were observed only once. The ten largest clones capture around 14% of the sample.

For this clonotype: What antigen it recognizes has not been identified. Base qualities are not at hand, and no much larger clone is one base apart.

Stable Graves' hyperthyroidism was defined as the absence of progression to ophthalmopathy over 18 months of follow-up. Hyperthyroidism patients were newly diagnosed, had a disease duration of under 2 months, and were aged 18 to 65 years. The study excluded patients with uncontrolled infections, other autoimmune diseases, pregnancy or lactation. Clinical symptoms, serum thyroxine and TRAb, thyroid ultrasound, and orbital computed tomography formed the basis for the diagnoses. PBMCs were separated from around 9.1 ml of fresh peripheral blood using Ficoll-Paque density gradient centrifugation. Trizol reagent was used to extract total RNA, and RNA quality was then checked on an Agilent 2100 Bioanalyzer. Trimming removed 4 bases from V and 5 bases from J; the gene matches leave 6 bases unexplained. Counted from cysteine to phenylalanine, this CDR3 has 14 amino acids. Kept here is only the CDR3 DNA, which spans 42 bases and is read in frame from base 1. As encoded in the germline V gene, CDR1 is MDHEN while CDR2 is SYDVKM.

The TCR originated in a woman aged 40 to 50 with Graves' hyperthyroidism. The sequenced material came from blood. The rearranged segments are TRBV28 and TRBJ2-5, with TRBD2 matching 8 junction bases. The DNA sequence is given as TGTGCCAGCAGTTCCCGGACTAGCACTGAGACCCAGTACTTC. It translates as CASSSRTSTETQYF.